The 30 T cell receptor beta chains reported below all come from one sample, sequenced in a study of shared clonotypes between healthy human individuals. Repertoires were generated with immunoSEQ multiplex PCR, while TCRdb's copy carries only in-frame clones and drops some. The repertoire holds about 96,000 clones, with 40% to 55% as singletons. Sequencing was carried out using PBMCs. The receptors were sampled from a woman aged 40 to 50 in good health. Some clones in this sample may be carry-over from other donors' samples.

This clone occurred many times. The rearrangement joins TRBV2 to TRBJ1-1, with 7 bases aligning to TRBD1. The CDR3 is 12 residues long. CDR1 and CDR2 (germline): SNHLY, FYNNEI. CDR3 protein: CAAGRGPTEAFF. Here the CDR3 DNA reads TGTGCAGCCGGGAGGGGGCCCACTGAAGCTTTCTTT.

Notes on this clone: Only one base separates this from a far larger clonotype, so it likely reflects a read error. The same CDR3 can be traced to other DNA sequences in this sample. The chain recombines TRBV13 with TRBJ1-2, with a weak D call TRBD1 (5 bases). With 4 bases removed from V and 4 bases from J, the gap between germline ends came to 13 bases. This CDR3 comprises 14 residues. In germline, CDR1 is PRHDT, CDR2 FYEKMQ (reference sequence). The CDR3 loop is CASSSGTVGYGYTF. In nucleotides, the CDR3 is TGTGCCAGCAGCTCCGGGACGGTGGGCTATGGCTACACCTTC.

This clone came up many times. V is TRBV30 and J is TRBJ2-7, with 12 bases lining up with TRBD2. V gave up 3 bases and J gave up 4 bases; unmatched junction bases: 7. The CDR3 is 15 residues long. CDR1 GTSNPN and CDR2 SVGIG come from the germline V gene (reference sequence). The CDR3 sequence: CAWRQGLAGQYEQYF. DNA for the CDR3: TGTGCCTGGAGGCAAGGACTAGCGGGACAGTACGAGCAGTACTTC.

The table lists this clone with a count of one. The chain is built from TRBV5-1 and TRBJ2-1; TRBD2 matches at 9 bases. J gave up 0 bases and V 3 bases, and 4 bases lay outside the gene matches. Germline V CDR1 and CDR2: SGHRS, YFSETQ. This CDR3 has 16 amino acids. Here the CDR3 reads CASSSDSGSSYNEQFF. The CDR3 bases are TGCGCCAGCAGCTCCGATAGCGGGAGCTCCTACAATGAGCAGTTCTTC.

This clone occurred many times. This chain connects TRBV10-3 to TRBJ2-7, with D hard to call. The CDR3 extends over 15 amino acids. Germline CDR1 and CDR2: ENHRY and SYGVKD. Trimming took 4 bases from V and 2 from J, leaving 15 bases between them. The CDR3, as DNA: TGTGCCATCAGTGGGGCAACCTCTACAACCTACGAGCAGTACTTC. Translation gives CAISGATSTTYEQYF.

This clone was detected ten times or more. Other DNA sequences within the sample encode an identical CDR3. This chain uses TRBV5-1 with TRBJ2-5; TRBD1 agrees at 7 bases. CDR3 length: 14 residues. Germline CDR1 SGHRS, CDR2 YFSETQ. Unmatched junction bases numbered 5, after V lost 4 bases and J lost 2 bases. The CDR3 region is CASSRLGQQETQYF. CDR3 in DNA: TGCGCCAGCAGCCGCCTGGGACAGCAAGAGACCCAGTACTTC. Based on the CDR3 plus reference TRBV5-1 and TRBJ2-5, the full variable domain is KAGVTQTPRYLIKTRGQQVTLSCSPISGHRSVSWYQQTPGQGLQFLFEYFSETQRNKGNFPGRFSGRQFSNSRSEMNVSTLELGDSALYLCASSRLGQQETQYFGPGTRLLVL.

This clone was detected only a few times. Since a far larger clone is one base different, this is likely a read error. The sample contains more than one DNA sequence encoding this CDR3. V is TRBV29-1 and J is TRBJ1-3; D perhaps matches TRBD1 (5 bases). Germline CDR1 is SQVTM and CDR2 is ANQGSEA. This CDR3 has 14 residues. The chain's CDR3 is CSVEGSGSGNTIYF. The CDR3 region has the DNA TGCAGCGTTGAAGGGTCAGGGTCTGGAAACACAATATATTTT.

At least ten counts were recorded for this clone. The chain links TRBV19 to TRBJ1-1; no reliable D call. Germline CDR1 and CDR2: LNHDA and SQIVND (reference sequence). Trimming shortened V by 4 bases and J by 3 bases, and 12 bases separated the two germline ends. The CDR3 is 14 amino acids. CDR3 loop: CASSSLEPHTEAFF. CDR3 sequence (DNA): TGTGCCAGTAGTAGCCTTGAGCCTCACACTGAAGCTTTCTTT.

This clone was recorded at least ten times. This chain joins TRBV4-1 and TRBJ2-1; no firm D call. The CDR3 covers 17 residues. Deletions cut 6 bases from V and 7 bases from J, with 25 bases between. CDR1 is MGHRA, CDR2 YSYEKL, per germline. The CDR3, as DNA: TGCGCCAGCAGTCCTACACGAGGTCTCTTGGAAGGGAATGAGCAGTTCTTC. It yields the protein CASSPTRGLLEGNEQFF.

A word on this clone: This likely came from a read error, as a far larger clone is one base away. The chain links TRBV28 to TRBJ2-1; 14 bases are shared with TRBD2. From germline, CDR1 is MDHEN and CDR2 SYDVKM. This CDR3 has 17 amino acids. CDR3 in DNA: TGTGCCAGCAGCATAAACGGACTAGCGGGAGGCTACAATGAACAGTTCTTC. Its translation is CASSINGLAGGYNEQFF.

The rearrangement uses TRBV2 and TRBJ2-2, with D possibly matching TRBD1 (5 bases). Germline V gene data show CDR1 as SNHLY and CDR2 as FYNNEI. V lost 9 bases, J lost 1 base, and 15 bases lay in between. This CDR3 is built from 15 residues. The CDR3 DNA reads as TGTGCCAGTAGGTTCGACAGAATGAACACCGGGGAGCTGTTTTTT. Translated: CASRFDRMNTGELFF.

As regards this clone: A much larger clone lies a single base off, so this may be a read error. The genes are TRBV4-1 and TRBJ2-7; TRBD1 matches 9 bases. Germline loops: CDR1 MGHRA, CDR2 YSYEKL. This CDR3 contains 15 residues. After removal of 4 bases from V and 4 bases from J, the junction contained 8 bases not matched to a gene. CDR3 sequence (DNA): TGCGCCAGCAGCCTCGACACAGGGGGCGCTTACGAGCAGTACTTC. Encoded protein: CASSLDTGGAYEQYF.

Notes on this clone: Possible read error: a much larger clone is one base away. This rearrangement joins TRBV27 to TRBJ2-7; D ambiguous. The DNA end lines up better with TRBJ2-5; the J call may be wrong. This CDR3 has 13 amino acids. The germline CDR1 and CDR2 sequences are MNHEY and SMNVEV (reference sequence). The CDR3 DNA sequence: TGTGCCAGCAGTCCCAGATACCAAGGGACCCAGTACTTC. This sequence encodes CASSPRYQGTQYF.

This clone was observed at least ten times. The chain recombines TRBV11-3 with TRBJ2-1; 11 nucleotides match TRBD2. CDR3 length: 14 residues. From germline, CDR1 is SGHNT and CDR2 YENEEA. The V gene end was trimmed by 1 base and the J gene end by 10 bases; junction bases not matched to a gene: 3. The CDR3 sequence is CASSLGLAGSEQFF. CDR3 in DNA: TGTGCCAGCAGCTTAGGACTAGCGGGAAGCGAGCAGTTCTTC.

This clone was seen repeatedly, ten times or more. This rearrangement joins TRBV6-5 to TRBJ2-1, with unresolved D. The CDR3 runs to 11 residues. Germline CDR1 MNHEY, CDR2 SVGAGI. Trimming pared 2 bases from V and 9 bases from J, leaving 5 bases between. The CDR3 sequence: CASSYGGEQFF. The CDR3 region has the DNA TGTGCCAGCAGTTACGGCGGTGAGCAGTTCTTC.

In its sample, this clone was seen many times. The rearrangement uses TRBV7-2 and TRBJ2-5; D perhaps matches TRBD1 (6 bases). This CDR3 contains 13 residues. Germline CDR1 and CDR2: SGHTA and FQGNSA. V lost 3 bases and J lost 3, with 8 bases in between. The CDR3 nucleotides read TGTGCCAGCAGCTTTGCAGGGGAAGAGACCCAGTACTTC. The encoded protein is CASSFAGEETQYF. Full variable domain (remainder filled in from reference TRBV7-2 and TRBJ2-5): GAGVSQSPSNKVTEKGKDVELRCDPISGHTALYWYRQSLGQGLEFLIYFQGNSAPDKSGLPSDRFSAERTGGSVSTLTIQRTQQEDSAVYLCASSFAGEETQYFGPGTRLLVL.

Details on this clone: A much bigger clone sits one base away, suggesting this may be a read error. Without the conserved terminal phenylalanine or tryptophan, this CDR3 likely stems from a read error. This CDR3 reads CASSRRGPTEAFS. The CDR3, as DNA: TGTGCCAGCAGTCGGAGGGGACCAACTGAAGCTTTCTCT. The V call is TRBV2, the J call TRBJ1-1; perhaps TRBD1 as D (5 bases). CDR3 length: 13 residues. Germline V CDR1 and CDR2: SNHLY, FYNNEI. The V end was cut by 5 bases, the J end by 5 bases, with 12 bases between.

The sample holds many counts of this clone. The chain combines TRBV30 with TRBJ1-1; D not certain. The CDR3 loop spans 11 amino acids. In germline, CDR1 is GTSNPN, CDR2 SVGIG (reference sequence). Between the trimmed V and J ends, which lost 0 bases and 8 bases, there was a span of 7 bases. The CDR3 DNA reads as TGTGCCTGGAGTGTGGGGTCAGAAGCTTTCTTT. This codes for CAWSVGSEAFF. The whole variable domain, remainder taken from reference TRBV30 and TRBJ1-1, is SQTIHQWPATLVQPVGSPLSLECTVEGTSNPNLYWYRQAAGRGLQLLFYSVGIGQISSEVPQNLSASRPQDRQFILSSKKLLLSDSGFYLCAWSVGSEAFFGQGTRLTVV.

The V call is TRBV11-2, the J call TRBJ2-2, with 11 positions matching TRBD2. The CDR3 loop spans 16 amino acids. Germline V gene lookup returns CDR1 SGHAT and CDR2 FQNNGV. Trimming at V came to 5 bases and at J to 5 bases, leaving 7 bases not matched to a gene. CDR3 nucleotides: TGTGCCAGCAGCCCTGGGACTAGCGGTTTGACCGGGGAGCTGTTTTTT. Amino acids: CASSPGTSGLTGELFF.

The chain employs TRBV6-6 and TRBJ2-7; 7 nucleotides agree with TRBD2. With 5 bases clipped from V and 1 base from J, the junction kept 8 bases outside the gene matches. This CDR3 comprises 15 residues. Germline CDR1 MNHNY, CDR2 SVGAGI (reference sequence). The CDR3 sequence is CASSQSGVTSYEQYF. The CDR3 nucleotides are TGTGCCAGCAGTCAGAGCGGGGTCACATCCTACGAGCAGTACTTC.

About this clone itself: A far larger clone differs by one base, so this is likely a read error. V usage is TRBV10-2 and J usage is TRBJ2-1; 13 nucleotides line up with TRBD2. Per the germline V gene, CDR1 is WSHSY and CDR2 is SAAADI. There are 15 residues in the CDR3. CDR3 amino acids: CASRSTSGRKDERFF. CDR3 DNA: TGCGCCAGCAGATCGACTAGCGGGAGGAAGGATGAGCGGTTCTTC.

Comment on this clone: A read error is possible here, since a much larger clone lies one base away. The rearrangement joins TRBV4-2 to TRBJ1-1; D might be TRBD1 (5 bases). The germline CDR1 and CDR2 sequences are LGHNA and YNFKEQ. The CDR3 consists of 13 residues. V dropped 4 bases and J dropped 1 base, with 7 bases sitting between them. The CDR3 sequence: CASSPGQNTEAFF. The CDR3 coding sequence is TGTGCCAGCAGCCCCGGACAGAACACTGAAGCTTTCTTT.

The chain links TRBV7-9 to TRBJ2-3, with no clear D. The CDR3 covers 16 residues. Germline CDR1 SEHNR, CDR2 FQNEAQ (reference sequence). V was pared by 4 bases and J by 0 bases, with 14 bases between. CDR3 residues: CASSSPEGSSTDTQYF. Written as DNA, the CDR3 is TGTGCCAGCAGCTCGCCGGAAGGATCCAGCACAGATACGCAGTATTTT.

This clone was observed at least ten times. The rearrangement links TRBV5-1 to TRBJ1-5, with D hard to call. With 3 bases removed from V and 11 bases from J, the gap between germline ends came to 15 bases. This CDR3 spans 13 amino acids. Germline V gives CDR1 SGHRS, CDR2 YFSETQ. In nucleotides, the CDR3 is TGCGCCAGCAGCTGGATTAGTGGGGAGGCCCAGCATTTT. Its translation: CASSWISGEAQHF.

This clone has only one observation. The rearrangement uses TRBV7-9 and TRBJ2-1, with unresolved D. V lost 10 bases and J lost 9, with 13 bases in between. This CDR3 comprises 11 residues. Per the germline V gene, CDR1 is SEHNR and CDR2 is FQNEAQ (reference sequence). The CDR3 DNA is TGTGCCACTGGACCGTGGGGTGAGCAGTTCTTC. Residues: CATGPWGEQFF.

The chain has TRBV5-1 and TRBJ2-1; D call uncertain. CDR1 SGHRS and CDR2 YFSETQ come from the germline V gene. The CDR3 totals 13 residues. V shed 0 bases and J shed 6 bases, with 7 bases lying between them. CDR3: CASSLGLANEQFF. The CDR3 DNA reads TGCGCCAGCAGCTTGGGTTTAGCCAATGAGCAGTTCTTC. Supplemented by reference TRBV5-1 and TRBJ2-1, the full variable domain reads KAGVTQTPRYLIKTRGQQVTLSCSPISGHRSVSWYQQTPGQGLQFLFEYFSETQRNKGNFPGRFSGRQFSNSRSEMNVSTLELGDSALYLCASSLGLANEQFFGPGTRLTVL.

A note on this clone: A far larger clone is only one base removed, so a read error is likely. The CDR3 sequence: CSVEGDRSIQYF. In DNA form, the CDR3 reads TGCAGCGTTGAAGGGGACAGAAGCATTCAGTACTTC. The chain couples TRBV29-1 to TRBJ2-4; 7 nucleotides align to TRBD1. The length of the CDR3 is 12 residues. Germline V gene sequence: CDR1 SQVTM, CDR2 ANQGSEA. Trimming took 1 base from V and 9 from J; bases not matched to a gene: 3.

V and J are TRBV5-4 and TRBJ2-7, with D possibly matching TRBD2 (6 bases). This CDR3 comprises 14 residues. Trimming stripped 0 bases from V and 6 bases from J, with 13 bases between. CDR1 is SGHNT, CDR2 YYREEE, per germline (reference sequence). CDR3: CASSLAGLPGEQYF. CDR3 DNA: TGTGCCAGCAGCTTGGCGGGACTCCCCGGCGAGCAGTACTTC.

Notes on this clone: An end of the junction does not agree with germline; a read error may underlie this. This chain connects TRBV12-5 to TRBJ2-5; the match to TRBD1 covers 7 bases. The CDR3 runs 14 residues. CDR1 and CDR2 (germline): LGHNT, FRNRAP. This CDR3 reads CASGPGQPLETRYF. CDR3 DNA: TGTGCTAGTGGTCCGGGACAGCCTTTGGAGACCCGGTACTTC.

The rearrangement uses TRBV7-9 and TRBJ2-7; TRBD2 is a possible D gene (5 bases). V lost 5 bases, J lost 2 bases, and 13 bases lay in between. This CDR3 has 14 residues. Germline CDR1 reads SEHNR; CDR2 reads FQNEAQ (reference sequence). The CDR3 DNA is TGTGCCAGCAGCCCCCTGTCTAGCCCCTACGAGCAGTACTTC. Encoded protein: CASSPLSSPYEQYF.